These T cell receptor beta chains were read from a single sample in a study of T cell repertoires in cytomegalovirus infection. Which antigens these TCRs recognize remains unknown. TCRdb reanalysed the reads using MiXCR and keeps one entry per CDR3 protein. The table shows about 570,000 distinct CDR3 sequences, with approximately 40% occurring only once. The source was cultured PBMCs, collected from culture after CMV antigen stimulation. The source is a human donor in good health (CMV status not recorded). Some clones in this sample may be carry-over from other donors' samples. Both conserved end residues are part of each CDR3. Fields, in order: V gene, J gene, D gene, clone size, CDR3 protein, CDR3 DNA. The D gene is left open where the match is weak. Only part of the rows carry a size: once, few, many, or a class if the clone is expanded.

>TRBV20-1|TRBJ1-5|TRBD1|few
CSVRQGENNQPQHF
TGCAGTGTTCGACAGGGAGAGAACAATCAGCCCCAGCATTTT
>TRBV28|TRBJ1-5|.|once
CASTLPRASNQPQHF
TGTGCCAGCACCCTCCCCAGGGCTAGCAATCAGCCCCAGCATTTT
>TRBV7-6|TRBJ2-7|TRBD2|.
CASSKLAGSYEQYF
TGTGCCAGCAGCAAACTAGCGGGGTCCTACGAGCAGTACTTC
>TRBV15|TRBJ2-3|TRBD2|.
CATVPGLASDTQYF
TGTGCCACGGTACCGGGACTAGCGTCAGATACGCAGTATTTT
>TRBV19|TRBJ1-3|.|.
CASIHAWGNTIYF
TGTGCCAGTATCCACGCCTGGGGAAACACCATATATTTT
>TRBV7-2|TRBJ1-5|TRBD1|.
CASSPPGQGRQPQHF
TGTGCCAGCAGCCCCCCCGGACAGGGGCGGCAGCCCCAGCATTTT
>TRBV5-1|TRBJ1-6|.|.
CASSLSVGRDTPLHF
TGCGCCAGCAGCTTGTCTGTGGGGAGGGATACACCCCTCCACTTT
>TRBV4-3|TRBJ2-1|TRBD2|once
CASSHALPGLPGNEQFF
TGCGCCAGCAGCCATGCGTTACCGGGACTACCAGGCAATGAGCAGTTCTTC
>TRBV6-2/TRBV6-3|TRBJ2-3|.|.
CASSYGTTSLTDTQYF
TGTGCCAGCAGTTATGGGACAACCAGTCTCACAGATACGCAGTATTTT
>TRBV7-2|TRBJ2-2|.|few
CASSLDGVSTGELFF
TGTGCCAGCAGCTTAGACGGGGTGTCCACCGGGGAGCTGTTTTTT
>TRBV7-6|TRBJ1-1|.|.
CASSLSTMNTEAFF
TGTGCCAGCAGCTTATCCACCATGAACACTGAAGCTTTCTTT
>TRBV6-1|TRBJ1-4|.|.
CASSTSGQGPQKNEKLFF
TGTGCCAGCAGCACCTCCGGGCAGGGCCCTCAGAAAAATGAAAAACTGTTTTTT
>TRBV20-1|TRBJ1-6|.|few
CSASGGSSYNSPLHF
TGCAGTGCCTCTGGGGGGAGCTCCTATAATTCACCCCTCCACTTT
>TRBV20-1|TRBJ1-5|.|.
CSARDRVLNQPQHF
TGCAGTGCTAGAGATAGAGTTCTGAATCAGCCCCAGCATTTT
>TRBV2|TRBJ2-1|TRBD2|.
CASSRFMGLAGTPSYNEQFF
TGTGCCAGCAGCCGATTCATGGGGCTAGCGGGGACCCCCTCCTACAATGAGCAGTTCTTC
>TRBV19|TRBJ1-3|.|few
CASKAASHGNTIYF
TGTGCCAGTAAGGCCGCCAGCCATGGAAACACCATATATTTT
>TRBV19|TRBJ2-5|TRBD2|.
CASSQLGRADQTQYF
TGTGCCAGTAGCCAGCTAGGGAGGGCCGACCAGACCCAGTACTTC
>TRBV2|TRBJ1-2|TRBD1|.
CAIWTGNYGYTF
TGTGCCATATGGACAGGGAACTATGGCTACACCTTC
>TRBV7-2|TRBJ1-2|.|.
CASSLMWGAYGYTF
TGTGCCAGCAGCTTAATGTGGGGGGCCTATGGCTACACCTTC
>TRBV10-3|TRBJ1-2|.|.
CAISVDSLYGYTF
TGTGCCATCAGTGTCGACAGCTTATATGGCTACACCTTC
>TRBV5-1|TRBJ2-3|TRBD2|.
CASSLVSGGADTQYF
TGCGCCAGCAGCTTGGTTAGCGGGGGGGCCGATACGCAGTATTTT
>TRBV24-1|TRBJ2-5|TRBD1|few
CATSDPRGQGMRETQYF
TGTGCCACCAGTGACCCCCGGGGACAGGGGATGCGAGAGACCCAGTACTTC
>TRBV7-2|TRBJ1-2|.|.
CASSQLGEYGYTF
TGTGCCAGCAGCCAACTAGGGGAATATGGCTACACCTTC
>TRBV7-9|TRBJ2-3|.|.
CASVWGGMSDTQYF
TGTGCCTCAGTCTGGGGAGGCATGTCAGATACGCAGTATTTT
>TRBV27|TRBJ2-7|.|.
CASSFSVTYEQYF
TGTGCCAGCAGTTTCTCTGTGACCTACGAGCAGTACTTC
>TRBV29-1|TRBJ2-5|TRBD1|.
CSVAGQVQETQYF
TGCAGCGTTGCGGGACAGGTCCAAGAGACCCAGTACTTC
>TRBV11-3|TRBJ2-2|TRBD1|.
CASSRRTGNVGELFF
TGTGCCAGCAGCCGGCGGACAGGGAACGTGGGGGAGCTGTTTTTT
>TRBV20-1|TRBJ2-3|TRBD1|.
CSARPGTGGVGTQYF
TGCAGTGCTAGGCCTGGGACAGGGGGCGTCGGGACGCAGTATTTT
>TRBV7-6|TRBJ2-7|.|few
CASSLGEGPEQYF
TGTGCCAGCAGCTTAGGTGAGGGGCCGGAGCAGTACTTC
>TRBV11-2|TRBJ1-2|.|few
CASRHVRGPSHGYTF
TGTGCCAGCAGACACGTTCGCGGGCCATCTCATGGCTACACCTTC
>TRBV6-2/TRBV6-3|TRBJ1-5|.|.
CASSRDSGRPYSNQPQHF
TGTGCCAGCAGCCGAGACTCGGGGCGGCCTTATAGCAATCAGCCCCAGCATTTT
>TRBV7-4|TRBJ2-7|.|.
CASSLDGWSCYEQYF
TGTGCCAGCAGCTTAGATGGGTGGTCGTGCTACGAGCAGTACTTC
>TRBV10-3|TRBJ2-5|TRBD1|few
CAITQRGQGGQETQYF
TGTGCCATAACGCAACGGGGACAGGGGGGTCAAGAGACCCAGTACTTC
>TRBV20-1|TRBJ1-3|.|.
CSARGGPENTIYF
TGCAGTGCTAGGGGGGGGCCGGAAAACACCATATATTTT
>TRBV19|TRBJ2-1|TRBD2|.
CASSIRSGGAYNEQFF
TGTGCCAGTAGTATTCGAAGCGGGGGGGCCTACAATGAGCAGTTCTTC
>TRBV10-3|TRBJ2-1|TRBD2|few
CAISPGTSGAGEQFF
TGTGCCATCAGTCCGGGGACTAGCGGGGCTGGTGAGCAGTTCTTC
>TRBV7-2|TRBJ2-7|.|few
CASSLVSHSYEQYF
TGTGCCAGCAGCTTAGTCTCCCACTCCTACGAGCAGTACTTC
>TRBV20-1|TRBJ2-1|TRBD1|.
CSAGKQGGYNEQFF
TGCAGTGCCGGAAAACAGGGGGGATACAATGAGCAGTTCTTC
>TRBV2|TRBJ1-5|TRBD1|.
CASKPGQGLGQPQHF
TGTGCCAGCAAACCCGGACAGGGGTTGGGTCAGCCCCAGCATTTT
>TRBV7-2|TRBJ1-1|.|.
CASSLYRALEAFF
TGTGCCAGCAGCTTATACAGGGCTCTTGAAGCTTTCTTT
>TRBV18|TRBJ2-5|.|.
CASSSRVAVGETQYF
TGTGCCAGCTCATCAAGAGTAGCGGTTGGAGAGACCCAGTACTTC
>TRBV7-6|TRBJ1-1|.|.
CASSSGVTGEAFF
TGTGCCAGCAGCTCCGGCGTGACAGGTGAAGCTTTCTTT
>TRBV2|TRBJ1-1|.|.
CASSEALRQNTEAFF
TGTGCCAGCAGTGAAGCCCTGAGGCAAAACACTGAAGCTTTCTTT
>TRBV7-3|TRBJ1-4|.|once
CASSFLWANEKLFF
TGTGCCAGCAGCTTCTTATGGGCTAATGAAAAACTGTTTTTT
>TRBV12-5|TRBJ1-2|.|.
CASGPWGAYGYTF
TGTGCTAGTGGTCCGTGGGGGGCCTATGGCTACACCTTC
>TRBV7-8|TRBJ1-2|.|many
CASSSQLDKLQIYGYTF
TGTGCCAGCAGCTCGCAACTGGACAAACTCCAGATCTATGGCTACACCTTC
>TRBV7-6|TRBJ1-2|.|.
CASSPFYGYTF
TGTGCCAGCAGCCCATTCTATGGCTACACCTTC
>TRBV7-8|TRBJ2-1|TRBD2|few
CASSFGEWGGGYNEQFF
TGTGCCAGCAGCTTTGGGGAGTGGGGGGGGGGCTACAATGAGCAGTTCTTC
>TRBV7-9|TRBJ2-1|.|.
CASGGFFRGVNEQFF
TGTGCCAGCGGCGGGTTTTTCAGGGGGGTCAATGAGCAGTTCTTC
>TRBV18|TRBJ2-5|TRBD1|many
CASSPPGTGQETQYF
TGTGCCAGCTCACCACCCGGGACAGGGCAAGAGACCCAGTACTTC
>TRBV6-2/TRBV6-3|TRBJ2-7|.|once
CASTRIGANYEQYF
TGTGCCAGCACCAGGATAGGGGCCAACTACGAGCAGTACTTC
>TRBV4-3|TRBJ1-4|TRBD1|.
CASSPGGQRTTNEKLFF
TGCGCCAGCAGCCCCGGGGGACAGAGAACAACTAATGAAAAACTGTTTTTT
>TRBV7-6|TRBJ1-5|.|many
CASSSQGGQPQHF
TGTGCCAGCAGCTCCCAGGGCGGTCAGCCCCAGCATTTT
>TRBV7-7|TRBJ2-7|.|.
CASSRLEGSIEQYF
TGTGCCAGCAGCCGTCTGGAGGGATCAATCGAGCAGTACTTC
>TRBV11-2|TRBJ2-2|TRBD2|.
CASSLDGRLAGESGELFF
TGTGCCAGCAGCTTAGATGGGAGACTAGCGGGAGAGTCCGGGGAGCTGTTTTTT